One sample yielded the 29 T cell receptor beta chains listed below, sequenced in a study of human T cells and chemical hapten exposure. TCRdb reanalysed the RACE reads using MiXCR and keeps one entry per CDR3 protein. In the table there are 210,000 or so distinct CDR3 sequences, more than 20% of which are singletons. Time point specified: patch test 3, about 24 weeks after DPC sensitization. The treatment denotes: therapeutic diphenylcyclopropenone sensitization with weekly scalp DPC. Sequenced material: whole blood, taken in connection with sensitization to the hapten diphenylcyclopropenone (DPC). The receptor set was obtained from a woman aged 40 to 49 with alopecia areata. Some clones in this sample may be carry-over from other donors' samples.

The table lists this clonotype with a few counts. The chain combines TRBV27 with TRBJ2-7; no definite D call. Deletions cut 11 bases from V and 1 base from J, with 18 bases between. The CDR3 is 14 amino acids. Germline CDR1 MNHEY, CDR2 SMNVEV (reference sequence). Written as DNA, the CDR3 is TGTGCCGACCCGACAAAGGCCGAATCCTACGAGCAGTACTTC. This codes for CADPTKAESYEQYF.

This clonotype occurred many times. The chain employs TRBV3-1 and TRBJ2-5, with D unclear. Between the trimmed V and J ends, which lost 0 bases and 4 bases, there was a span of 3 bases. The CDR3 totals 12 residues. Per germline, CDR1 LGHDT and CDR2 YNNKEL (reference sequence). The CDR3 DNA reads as TGTGCCAGCAGCCAAGATCGAGAGACCCAGTACTTC. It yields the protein CASSQDRETQYF.

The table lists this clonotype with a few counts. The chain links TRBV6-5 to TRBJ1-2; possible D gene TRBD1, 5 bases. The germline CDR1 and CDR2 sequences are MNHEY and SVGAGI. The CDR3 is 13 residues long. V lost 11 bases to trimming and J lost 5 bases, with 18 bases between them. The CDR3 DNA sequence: TGTGCCGCCTCGTCCGGGACGGATTATGGCTACACCTTC. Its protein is CAASSGTDYGYTF.

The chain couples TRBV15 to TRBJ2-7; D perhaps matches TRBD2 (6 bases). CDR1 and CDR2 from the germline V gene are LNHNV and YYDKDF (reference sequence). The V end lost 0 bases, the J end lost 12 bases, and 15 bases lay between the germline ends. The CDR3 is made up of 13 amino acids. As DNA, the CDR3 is TGTGCCACCAGCAGAGATCGCGGGGCCCCCCTGTACTTC. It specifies CATSRDRGAPLYF. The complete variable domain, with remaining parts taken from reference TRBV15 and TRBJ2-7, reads DAMVIQNPRYQVTQFGKPVTLSCSQTLNHNVMYWYQQKSSQAPKLLFHYYDKDFNNEADTPDNFQSRRPNTSFCFLDIRSPGLGDTAMYLCATSRDRGAPLYFGPGTRLTVT.

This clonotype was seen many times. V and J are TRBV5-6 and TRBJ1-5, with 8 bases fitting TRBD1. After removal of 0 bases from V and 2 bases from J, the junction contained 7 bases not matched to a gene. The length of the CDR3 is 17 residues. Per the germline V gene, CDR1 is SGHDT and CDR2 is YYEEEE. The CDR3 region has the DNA TGTGCCAGCAGCTTGGACAGGGGGGGAGGAGGCAATCAGCCCCAGCATTTT. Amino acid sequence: CASSLDRGGGGNQPQHF.

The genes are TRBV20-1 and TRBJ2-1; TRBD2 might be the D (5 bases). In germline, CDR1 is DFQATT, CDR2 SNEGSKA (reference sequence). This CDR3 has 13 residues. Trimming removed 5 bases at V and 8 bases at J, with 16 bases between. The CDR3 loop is CSAPRPGRDEQFF. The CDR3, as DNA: TGCAGTGCTCCCCGACCGGGAAGAGATGAGCAGTTCTTC.

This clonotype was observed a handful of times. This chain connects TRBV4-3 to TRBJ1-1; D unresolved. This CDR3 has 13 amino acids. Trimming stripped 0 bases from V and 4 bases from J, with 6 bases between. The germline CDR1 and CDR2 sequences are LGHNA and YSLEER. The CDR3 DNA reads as TGCGCCAGCAGCCAAGAAATGGCCACTGAAGCTTTCTTT. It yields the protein CASSQEMATEAFF.

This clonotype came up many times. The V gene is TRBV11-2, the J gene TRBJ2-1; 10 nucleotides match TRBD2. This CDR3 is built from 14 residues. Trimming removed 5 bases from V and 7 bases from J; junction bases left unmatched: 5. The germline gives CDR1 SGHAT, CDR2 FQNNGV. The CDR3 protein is CASSPGLAKNEQFF. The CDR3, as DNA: TGTGCCAGCAGCCCGGGACTAGCGAAAAATGAGCAGTTCTTC.

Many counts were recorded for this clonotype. CDR3 protein: CASSSVNSGNIGYEQFF. The CDR3 DNA reads TGTGCCAGCAGCTCGGTCAATAGCGGGAATATTGGTTATGAGCAGTTCTTC. The rearrangement uses TRBV7-8 and TRBJ2-1, with 8 bases that match TRBD2. V lost 4 bases and J lost 8; bases outside the gene matches: 16. The V gene's germline CDR1 is SGHVS and CDR2 FQNEAQ. The CDR3 runs 17 residues.

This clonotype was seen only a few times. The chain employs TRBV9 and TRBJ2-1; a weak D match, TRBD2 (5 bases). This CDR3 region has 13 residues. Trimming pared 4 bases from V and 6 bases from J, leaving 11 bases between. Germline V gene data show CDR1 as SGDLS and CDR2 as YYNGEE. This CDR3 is CASSQGGGNEQFF. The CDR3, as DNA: TGTGCCAGCAGCCAAGGAGGAGGCAATGAGCAGTTCTTC.

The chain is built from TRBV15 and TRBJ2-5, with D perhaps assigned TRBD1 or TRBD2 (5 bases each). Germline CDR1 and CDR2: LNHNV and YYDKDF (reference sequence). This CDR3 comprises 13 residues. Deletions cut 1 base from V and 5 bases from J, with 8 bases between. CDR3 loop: CATSRGWGETQYF. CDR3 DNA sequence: TGTGCCACCAGCAGAGGCTGGGGGGAGACCCAGTACTTC. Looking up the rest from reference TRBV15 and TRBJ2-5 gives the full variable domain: DAMVIQNPRYQVTQFGKPVTLSCSQTLNHNVMYWYQQKSSQAPKLLFHYYDKDFNNEADTPDNFQSRRPNTSFCFLDIRSPGLGDTAMYLCATSRGWGETQYFGPGTRLLVL.

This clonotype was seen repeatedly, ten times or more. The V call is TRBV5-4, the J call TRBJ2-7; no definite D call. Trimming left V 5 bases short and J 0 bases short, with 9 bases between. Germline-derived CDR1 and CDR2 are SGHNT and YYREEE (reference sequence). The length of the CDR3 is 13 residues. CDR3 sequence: CASRADNSYEQYF. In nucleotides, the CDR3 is TGTGCCAGCAGAGCTGACAACTCCTACGAGCAGTACTTC.

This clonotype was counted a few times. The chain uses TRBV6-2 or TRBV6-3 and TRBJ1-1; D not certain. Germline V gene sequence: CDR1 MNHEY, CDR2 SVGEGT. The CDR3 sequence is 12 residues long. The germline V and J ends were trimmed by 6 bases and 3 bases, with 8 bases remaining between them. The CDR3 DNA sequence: TGTGCCAGCAGGTGGGGTGACACTGAAGCTTTCTTT. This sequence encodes CASRWGDTEAFF.

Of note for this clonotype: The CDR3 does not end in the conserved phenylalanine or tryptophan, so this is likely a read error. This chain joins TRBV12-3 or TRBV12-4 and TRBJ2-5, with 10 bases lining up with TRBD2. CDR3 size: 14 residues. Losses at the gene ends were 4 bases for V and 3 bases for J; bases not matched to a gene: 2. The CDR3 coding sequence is TGTGCCAGCAGTTATAGCGGGAGGAAAGAGACCCAGTACTCC. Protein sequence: CASSYSGRKETQYS.

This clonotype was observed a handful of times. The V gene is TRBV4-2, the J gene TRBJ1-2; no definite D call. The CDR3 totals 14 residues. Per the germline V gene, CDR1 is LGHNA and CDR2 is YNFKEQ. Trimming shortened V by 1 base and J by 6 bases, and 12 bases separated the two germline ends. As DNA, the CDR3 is TGTGCCAGCAGCCAAGTGAGCAGTCAGAATGGCTACACCTTC. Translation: CASSQVSSQNGYTF.

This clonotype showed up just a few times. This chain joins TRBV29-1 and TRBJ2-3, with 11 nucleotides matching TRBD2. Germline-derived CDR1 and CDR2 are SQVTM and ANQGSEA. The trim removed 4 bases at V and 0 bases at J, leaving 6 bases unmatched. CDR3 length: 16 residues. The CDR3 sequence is CSVGGLAETSTDTQYF. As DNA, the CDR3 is TGCAGCGTTGGGGGACTAGCGGAGACGAGCACAGATACGCAGTATTTT.

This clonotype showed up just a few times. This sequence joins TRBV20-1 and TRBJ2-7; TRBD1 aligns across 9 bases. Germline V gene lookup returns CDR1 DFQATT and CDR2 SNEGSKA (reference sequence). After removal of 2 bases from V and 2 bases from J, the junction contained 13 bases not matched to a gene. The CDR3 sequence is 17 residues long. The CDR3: CSARSPPGTGNTYEQYF. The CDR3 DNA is TGCAGTGCTAGATCCCCCCCCGGGACAGGGAATACCTACGAGCAGTACTTC.

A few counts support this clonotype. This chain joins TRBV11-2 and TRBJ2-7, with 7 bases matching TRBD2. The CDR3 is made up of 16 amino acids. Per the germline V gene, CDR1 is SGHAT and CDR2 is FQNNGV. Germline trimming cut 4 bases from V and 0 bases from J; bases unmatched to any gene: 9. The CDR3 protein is CASSSRGGSVSYEQYF. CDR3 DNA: TGTGCCAGCAGCTCGCGGGGCGGGAGTGTCTCCTACGAGCAGTACTTC.

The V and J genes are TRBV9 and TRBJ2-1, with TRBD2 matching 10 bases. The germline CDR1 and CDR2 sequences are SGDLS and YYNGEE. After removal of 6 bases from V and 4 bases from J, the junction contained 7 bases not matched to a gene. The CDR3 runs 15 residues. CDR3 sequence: CASTVGLAAYNEQFF. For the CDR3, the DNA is TGTGCCAGCACCGTCGGACTAGCGGCTTACAATGAGCAGTTCTTC. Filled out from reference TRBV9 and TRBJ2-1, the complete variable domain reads DSGVTQTPKHLITATGQRVTLRCSPRSGDLSVYWYQQSLDQGLQFLIQYYNGEERAKGNILERFSAQQFPDLHSELNLSSLELGDSALYFCASTVGLAAYNEQFFGPGTRLTVL.

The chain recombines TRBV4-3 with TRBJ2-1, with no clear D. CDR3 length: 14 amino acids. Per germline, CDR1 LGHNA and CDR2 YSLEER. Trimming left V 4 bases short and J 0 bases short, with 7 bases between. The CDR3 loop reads CASSPRSSYNEQFF. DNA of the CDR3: TGCGCCAGCAGCCCGAGGAGCTCCTACAATGAGCAGTTCTTC.

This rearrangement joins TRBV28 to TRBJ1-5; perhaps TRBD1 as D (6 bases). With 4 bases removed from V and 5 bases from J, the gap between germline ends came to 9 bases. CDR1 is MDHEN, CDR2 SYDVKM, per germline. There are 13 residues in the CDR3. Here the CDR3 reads CASSYQGYQPQHF. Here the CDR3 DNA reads TGTGCCAGCAGTTATCAGGGGTATCAGCCCCAGCATTTT.

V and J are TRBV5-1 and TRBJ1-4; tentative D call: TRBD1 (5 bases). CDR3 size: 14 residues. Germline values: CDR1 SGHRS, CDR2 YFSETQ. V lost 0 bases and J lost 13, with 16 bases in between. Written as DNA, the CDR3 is TGCGCCAGCAGCTTGGTGGACCCTTCCGGGGGACTGTTTTTT. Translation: CASSLVDPSGGLFF. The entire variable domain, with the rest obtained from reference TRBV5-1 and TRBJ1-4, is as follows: KAGVTQTPRYLIKTRGQQVTLSCSPISGHRSVSWYQQTPGQGLQFLFEYFSETQRNKGNFPGRFSGRQFSNSRSEMNVSTLELGDSALYLCASSLVDPSGGLFFGSGTQLSVL.

The CDR3 loop is CASSLDKPVNTEAFF. CDR3 in DNA: TGTGCCAGCAGCTTGGACAAACCAGTGAACACTGAAGCTTTCTTT. The J gene is TRBJ1-1, the V gene TRBV7-2, with D perhaps TRBD1 (5 bases). CDR3 length: 15 residues. Germline-derived CDR1 and CDR2 are SGHTA and FQGNSA. Trimming pared 3 bases from V and 0 bases from J, leaving 11 bases between.

In DNA, the CDR3 is TGTGCCAGCAGCTTATCTGGGACTAGCGGGATTGAGCAGTTCTTC. It encodes CASSLSGTSGIEQFF. The V and J genes are TRBV7-2 and TRBJ2-1, with TRBD2 identical over 13 bases. Losses at the gene ends were 2 bases for V and 9 bases for J; bases not matched to a gene: 4. Germline-derived CDR1 and CDR2 are SGHTA and FQGNSA. The CDR3 consists of 15 residues.

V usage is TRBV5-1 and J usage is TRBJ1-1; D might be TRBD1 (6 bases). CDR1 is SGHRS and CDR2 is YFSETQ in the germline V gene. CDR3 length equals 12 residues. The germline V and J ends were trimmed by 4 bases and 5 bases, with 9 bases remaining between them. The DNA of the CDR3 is TGCGCCAGCAGCACCCAGGGGACTGAAGCTTTCTTT. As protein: CASSTQGTEAFF.

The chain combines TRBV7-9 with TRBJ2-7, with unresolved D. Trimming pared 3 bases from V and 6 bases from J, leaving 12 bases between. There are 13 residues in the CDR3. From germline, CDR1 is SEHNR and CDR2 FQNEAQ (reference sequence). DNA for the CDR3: TGTGCCAGCAGCTTGACCCTCAGTATCGAGCAGTACTTC. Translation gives CASSLTLSIEQYF.

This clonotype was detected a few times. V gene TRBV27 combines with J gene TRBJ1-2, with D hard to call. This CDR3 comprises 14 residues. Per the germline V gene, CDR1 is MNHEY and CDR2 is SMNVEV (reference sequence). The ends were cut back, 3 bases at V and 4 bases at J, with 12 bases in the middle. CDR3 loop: CASSFNGISYGYTF. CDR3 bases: TGTGCCAGCAGTTTTAATGGGATTTCCTATGGCTACACCTTC.

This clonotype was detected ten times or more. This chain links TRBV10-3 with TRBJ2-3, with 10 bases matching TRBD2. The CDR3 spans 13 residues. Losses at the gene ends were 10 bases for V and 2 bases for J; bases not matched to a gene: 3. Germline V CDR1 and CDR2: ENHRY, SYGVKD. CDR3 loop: CATGLAVTDTQYF. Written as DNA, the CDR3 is TGTGCCACCGGACTAGCGGTCACAGATACGCAGTATTTT.

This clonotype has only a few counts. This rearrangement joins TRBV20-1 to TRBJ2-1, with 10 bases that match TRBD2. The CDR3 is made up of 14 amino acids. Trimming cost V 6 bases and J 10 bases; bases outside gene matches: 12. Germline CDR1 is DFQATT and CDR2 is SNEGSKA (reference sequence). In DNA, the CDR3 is TGCAGTGCCCGCCGGATAGCGGGAGGACGGGAGCAGTTCTTC. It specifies CSARRIAGGREQFF.